Included here is one TCR beta chain sequence, with context. As yet, its antigen is unknown. The data originate from a study of cytomegalovirus exposure and HLA in healthy donors. Study at large: Previous work identified roughly 120 million unique TCR beta sequences from 150 million to 200 million T cells.

The CDR3 has 14 amino acids. Germline-derived CDR1 and CDR2 are SGHAT and FQNNGV. Trimming pared 2 bases from V and 4 bases from J, leaving 11 bases between. Points from the study as a whole: According to reports, the classifier identified cytomegalovirus status with high specificity and sensitivity. Specificity for CMV antigens was confirmed in vitro for a few of the CMV-associated chains. Follow-up analysis found HLA locus-dependent TCR association rates, highest for DRB1 and lowest for HLA-C.

PCR used 60 Vbeta primers and 13 Jbeta primers. Profiling relied on immunoSEQ multiplex PCR, and the TCRdb table lists in-frame clones only, not all of them. The profile shows some 110,000 clones, approximately 70% of them singletons. Sequencing input: PBMCs. The chain joins TRBV11-2 to TRBJ1-1, with D possibly being TRBD1 (5 bases). The clonotype was recovered from a man in his sixties in good health and CMV-seropositive. The chain's CDR3 is CASSLRWGGTEAFF. The CDR3 DNA is TGTGCCAGCAGCTTACGTTGGGGGGGCACTGAAGCTTTCTTT.